Below, one T cell receptor beta chain is given with its context. Sequencing templates came from extracted RNA that was reverse transcribed into cDNA. TCRdb's copy holds only in-frame clones and misses some; the assay was immunoSEQ multiplex PCR. The repertoire holds hundreds of thousands of clones, with around 67% as singletons. These data originate in a study of CD8+ T cells in alopecia areata. Sampling of alopecia areata patients yielded lesional scalp punch biopsies as well as peripheral blood. Germline V gene sequence: CDR1 SGHDT, CDR2 YYEEEE. The ends were cut back, 0 bases at V and 6 bases at J, with 6 bases in the middle. The CDR3 contains 13 residues.

The sequence came from a human donor with alopecia areata. This chain links TRBV5-6 with TRBJ2-2; D not resolved. This specimen consisted of CD4+ T cells sorted from blood, obtained at week 0. CDR3 DNA sequence: TGTGCCAGCAGCTTGGTCATTTCCGGGGAGCTGTTTTTT. Protein: CASSLVISGELFF.